This TCR beta chain comes out of a study of blood T cells in healthy people across ages. Turning to the study itself: In model experiments, template switching was able to capture about one barcoded beta molecule for every two T cells that were present.

The sample holds a few counts of this clonotype. Its antigen is still unknown. Germline trimming cut 5 bases from V and 1 base from J; bases unmatched to any gene: 12. The CDR3 totals 17 residues. Germline V gene sequence: CDR1 SEHNR, CDR2 FQNEAQ (reference sequence). Healthy Caucasian individuals from Russia aged roughly 6 to 90 served as donors. The study, taken as a whole, reports: Both higher diversity and more naive CD4+ cells marked long-lived donors when set against aged donors.

Using a J-beta primer mix together with a sample-barcoded 5' primer, a second PCR was run for about 7 to 12 cycles. MiXCR was run by TCRdb on the 5' RACE reads, yielding one entry per CDR3 protein. The sample yields about 1.7 million distinct CDR3 sequences, 28% seen once. The receptor comes from a woman in her 30s in good health. Sequenced material: blood. This sequence joins TRBV7-9 and TRBJ2-7; 9 bases line up with TRBD1. CDR3 loop: CASSPWSSGQGSYEQYF. CDR3 bases: TGTGCCAGCAGCCCATGGAGCTCGGGACAGGGTTCCTACGAGCAGTACTTC.